This TCR beta chain stems from a study of cytomegalovirus exposure and HLA in healthy donors. About the research overall: From 150 million to 200 million T cells, an earlier analysis saw 120 million or so unique TCR beta sequences.

CDR3 length equals 16 residues. Germline V gives CDR1 KGHSH, CDR2 LQKENI. The V segment lost 3 bases and the J segment 3 bases; nucleotides outside the gene matches: 7. This PCR relied on a set of 60 Vbeta primers and 13 Jbeta primers. Using immunoSEQ multiplex PCR, the repertoire was profiled, and TCRdb retains in-frame clones only, with some absent. Its table records approximately 210,000 clones. Donors in the study were healthy people who gave bone marrow. Regarding the study as a whole: A few CMV-associated chains proved CMV antigen-specific in vitro. Cytomegalovirus-associated TCR beta chains were listed, numbering more than 150.

Comment on this clone: Its antigen is not identified.

This clonotype was sampled from a woman in her thirties in good health and CMV-seropositive. Sequences were obtained from PBMCs. The V and J genes are TRBV18 and TRBJ1-1, with TRBD1 identical over 10 bases. CDR3 coding DNA: TGTGCCAGCTCACCGATGATCGGACAGGGGGACACTGAAGCTTTCTTT. Translated, it gives CASSPMIGQGDTEAFF.